One and the same sample provided the 6 T cell receptor beta chains below, sequenced in a study of shared clonotypes between healthy human individuals. Using immunoSEQ multiplex PCR, the repertoire was profiled, and TCRdb retains in-frame clones only, with some absent. The repertoire includes some 740,000 clones, about 91% of them detected once, and around 24% sits in the top ten. Naive CD8 cells, CD45RO-negative and positively selected for CCR7, excluded terminally differentiated effector memory CD45RA+ cells. Material: naive CD8+ T cells sorted from blood. Receptor source: a man aged 25-45 years in good health.

The chain couples TRBV5-4 to TRBJ2-7; 7 bases are shared with TRBD1. Germline CDR1 and CDR2: SGHNT and YYREEE (reference sequence). The CDR3 is 13 amino acids. V shed 3 bases and J 5 bases; nucleotides not matched to a gene: 5. The CDR3 protein is CASSSRQGDEQYF. The DNA for the CDR3 is TGTGCCAGCAGCTCCAGACAGGGCGACGAGCAGTACTTC.

This clone has only one observation. The V gene is TRBV11-2, the J gene TRBJ1-2; D may be TRBD1 (5 bases). V was trimmed by 5 bases and J by 8 bases, leaving 21 bases between them. This CDR3 contains 15 residues. Per germline, CDR1 SGHAT and CDR2 FQNNGV. The CDR3 region has the DNA TGTGCCAGCAGCCCACCGAACCGGGACTACGACGGCTACACCTTC. Encoded protein: CASSPPNRDYDGYTF. Variable domain in full (rest from reference TRBV11-2 and TRBJ1-2): EAGVAQSPRYKIIEKRQSVAFWCNPISGHATLYWYQQILGQGPKLLIQFQNNGVVDDSQLPKDRFSAERLKGVDSTLKIQPAKLEDSAVYLCASSPPNRDYDGYTFGSGTRLTVV.

This clone was detected once. The chain has TRBV7-9 and TRBJ2-2; 8 nucleotides align to TRBD1. This CDR3 comprises 16 residues. V shed 2 bases, J shed 6 bases, and the junction held 8 bases outside the gene matches. The germline CDR1 and CDR2 sequences are SEHNR and FQNEAQ (reference sequence). This CDR3 is CASSLPGQGGPGELFF. In nucleotides, the CDR3 is TGTGCCAGCAGCTTACCCGGACAGGGAGGTCCCGGGGAGCTGTTTTTT. Together with reference TRBV7-9 and TRBJ2-2, the CDR3 gives the full variable domain: DTGVSQNPRHKITKRGQNVTFRCDPISEHNRLYWYRQTLGQGPEFLTYFQNEAQLEKSRLLSDRFSAERPKGSFSTLEIQRTEQGDSAMYLCASSLPGQGGPGELFFGEGSRLTVL.

CDR3 nucleotide sequence: TGTGCCAGCAGCGTAGCTATTATGGCGGGATTGGATAATGAGCAGTTCTTC. Its protein product is CASSVAIMAGLDNEQFF. V is TRBV9 and J is TRBJ2-1; TRBD2 might be the D (6 bases). Germline-derived CDR1 and CDR2 are SGDLS and YYNGEE. Trimming took 0 bases from V and 7 from J, leaving 20 bases between them. The CDR3 is made up of 17 amino acids.

The chain is built from TRBV10-2 and TRBJ2-1, with 8 bases that match TRBD1. With 3 bases clipped from V and 4 bases from J, the junction kept 8 bases outside the gene matches. In germline, CDR1 is WSHSY, CDR2 SAAADI. The CDR3 is made up of 16 amino acids. The CDR3 sequence: CASSELYRGTYNEQFF. CDR3 sequence (DNA): TGCGCCAGCAGTGAATTGTACAGGGGGACGTACAATGAGCAGTTCTTC.

V is TRBV27 and J is TRBJ2-3; perhaps TRBD1 as D (6 bases). Trimming removed 3 bases from V and 5 bases from J, with 15 bases in between. CDR1 is MNHEY and CDR2 is SMNVEV in the germline V gene (reference sequence). The CDR3 is 15 residues long. CDR3 residues: CASSLSAGVIDTQYF. CDR3 bases: TGTGCCAGCAGTTTGTCGGCAGGGGTGATAGATACGCAGTATTTT.